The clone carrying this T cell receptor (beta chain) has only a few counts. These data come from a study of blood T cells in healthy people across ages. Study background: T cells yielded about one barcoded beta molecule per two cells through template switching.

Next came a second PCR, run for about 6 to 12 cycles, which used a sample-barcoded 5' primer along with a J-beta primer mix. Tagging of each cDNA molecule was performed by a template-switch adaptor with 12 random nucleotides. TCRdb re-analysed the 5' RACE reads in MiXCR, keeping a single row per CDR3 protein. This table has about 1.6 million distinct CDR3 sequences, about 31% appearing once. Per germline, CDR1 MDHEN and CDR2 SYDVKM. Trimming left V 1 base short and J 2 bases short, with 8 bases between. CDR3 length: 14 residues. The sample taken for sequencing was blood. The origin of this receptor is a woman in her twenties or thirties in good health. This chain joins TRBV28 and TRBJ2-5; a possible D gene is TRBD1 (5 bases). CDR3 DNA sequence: TGTGCCAGCAGTTTATTTGACAGTCAAGAGACCCAGTACTTC. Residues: CASSLFDSQETQYF. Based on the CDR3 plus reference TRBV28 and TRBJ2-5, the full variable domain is DVKVTQSSRYLVKRTGEKVFLECVQDMDHENMFWYRQDPGLGLRLIYFSYDVKMKEKGDIPEGYSVSREKKERFSLILESASTNQTSMYLCASSLFDSQETQYFGPGTRLLVL.